Below, 4 T cell receptor beta chains from the same sample are listed, as sequenced in a study of early T cells in non-severe SARS-CoV-2 infection. TCRdb independently ran MiXCR on the 5' RACE reads; one entry per CDR3 protein. The table shows about 100,000 distinct CDR3 sequences, with around 13% occurring only once. Source material: whole blood. The source of these receptors is an adult who was a healthcare worker with PCR-confirmed SARS-CoV-2 infection or an uninfected control (not recorded which).

The chain has TRBV13 and TRBJ1-6, with TRBD1 matching over 7 bases. The V gene end was trimmed by 6 bases and the J gene end by 4 bases; junction bases not matched to a gene: 6. CDR3 length: 15 residues. Germline CDR1 PRHDT, CDR2 FYEKMQ (reference sequence). The CDR3 loop reads CASRVKGAYNSPLHF. CDR3 in DNA: TGTGCCAGCAGAGTTAAGGGGGCTTATAATTCACCCCTCCACTTT.

This clonotype came up a few times. The CDR3 region has the DNA TGTGCCAGCAGCCCGGACCCCTACAATGAGCAGTTCTTC. Its protein product is CASSPDPYNEQFF. The chain combines TRBV7-2 with TRBJ2-1, with no clear D. V was cut by 5 bases and J by 2 bases, with 7 bases left in between. Germline V gene data show CDR1 as SGHTA and CDR2 as FQGNSA. The CDR3 covers 13 residues.

This clonotype came up a few times. The chain uses TRBV19 and TRBJ2-2; 11 nucleotides line up with TRBD2. From germline, CDR1 is LNHDA and CDR2 SQIVND (reference sequence). V lost 4 bases, J lost 5 bases, and 6 bases stayed unmatched. The CDR3 length is 16 residues. The CDR3 DNA reads as TGTGCCAGTAGTACCGGGACTAGCGGACATACCGGGGAGCTGTTTTTT. Amino acids: CASSTGTSGHTGELFF.

This clonotype was counted ten times or more. This rearrangement joins TRBV11-2 to TRBJ2-2, with D unresolved. Germline-derived CDR1 and CDR2 are SGHAT and FQNNGV. Trimming removed 0 bases from V and 4 bases from J, with 9 bases in between. The CDR3 is 15 residues long. The CDR3 DNA reads TGTGCCAGCAGCTTAGAGGCAGGCCGCACCGGGGAGCTGTTTTTT. Protein product: CASSLEAGRTGELFF. Using reference TRBV11-2 and TRBJ2-2 for the parts outside the CDR3, the full variable domain is EAGVAQSPRYKIIEKRQSVAFWCNPISGHATLYWYQQILGQGPKLLIQFQNNGVVDDSQLPKDRFSAERLKGVDSTLKIQPAKLEDSAVYLCASSLEAGRTGELFFGEGSRLTVL.